The rows below give T cell receptor beta chains drawn from one sample of a study of T cells in Graves' hyperthyroidism and ophthalmopathy. A single record per CDR3 protein comes from TCRdb applying MiXCR to the multiplex PCR reads. The sample records approximately 400,000 distinct CDR3 sequences, around 16% being singletons. Material: blood. These receptors were taken from a woman aged 18-29 years with Graves' hyperthyroidism. Each CDR3 is given with its conserved first and last residue. The order of the fields is clone size, V gene, D gene, J gene, CDR3 DNA, CDR3 protein. A D gene is named only where the DNA matches it firmly. The size entry is marked missing in some rows and otherwise reads once, few, many or a size class.

size: few
V: TRBV27
D: -
J: TRBJ1-3
DNA: TGTGCCAGCACCCTACCTCCCGTCCAAAACACCATATATTTT
CDR3: CASTLPPVQNTIYF

size: many
V: TRBV7-3
D: TRBD2
J: TRBJ2-1
DNA: TGTGCCAGCAGCTTAACTCGGACTAGCGGGAGGTACAATGAGCAGTTCTTC
CDR3: CASSLTRTSGRYNEQFF

size: -
V: TRBV28
D: TRBD1
J: TRBJ1-1
DNA: TGTGCCAGCAGTTCGCCGGGACAGGCCACTGAAGCTTTCTTT
CDR3: CASSSPGQATEAFF

size: -
V: TRBV12-3/TRBV12-4
D: -
J: TRBJ1-3
DNA: TGTGCCAGCAGTTACTCCCGGCTCTCTGGAAACACCATATATTTT
CDR3: CASSYSRLSGNTIYF

size: many
V: TRBV7-8
D: TRBD2
J: TRBJ2-1
DNA: TGTGCCAGCAGCACCCGACGTACAGCGGGGGGGAGCAATGAGCAGTTCTTC
CDR3: CASSTRRTAGGSNEQFF

size: -
V: TRBV27
D: -
J: TRBJ1-6
DNA: TGTGCCAGCAGTCCCGCCAGGGGACTGAAGAATTCACCCCTCCACTTT
CDR3: CASSPARGLKNSPLHF

size: many
V: TRBV7-2
D: TRBD2
J: TRBJ2-7
DNA: TGTGCCAGCAGCGCCACTAGCGGGGGGAGCTTCGAGCAGTACTTC
CDR3: CASSATSGGSFEQYF

size: -
V: TRBV11-2
D: TRBD2
J: TRBJ2-7
DNA: TGTGCCAGCAGCTCTTCGACTAGCGGGAGGGCCTCCTACGAGCAGTACTTC
CDR3: CASSSSTSGRASYEQYF

size: few
V: TRBV6-1
D: -
J: TRBJ1-2
DNA: TGTGCCAGCAGTGAAGACAGTGGAGGGAGTATCTATGGCTACACCTTC
CDR3: CASSEDSGGSIYGYTF

size: many
V: TRBV6-1
D: -
J: TRBJ1-3
DNA: TGTGCCAGCAGTTCCGGGCCGGCTGGAAACACCATATATTTT
CDR3: CASSSGPAGNTIYF

size: -
V: TRBV28
D: TRBD1
J: TRBJ1-2
DNA: TGTGCCAGCAGTCCGGACAGGCCTGAGAGCTACACCTTC
CDR3: CASSPDRPESYTF

size: many
V: TRBV6-2/TRBV6-3
D: -
J: TRBJ2-1
DNA: TGTGCCAGCAGTTCCCATCGTCCCTCAGGCAATGAGCAGTTCTTC
CDR3: CASSSHRPSGNEQFF

size: -
V: TRBV4-1
D: -
J: TRBJ1-2
DNA: TGCGCCAGCAGCCTAGAACCCCCGGGATGGGCCGCGTACGACTACACCTTC
CDR3: CASSLEPPGWAAYDYTF

size: few
V: TRBV3-1
D: -
J: TRBJ2-1
DNA: TGTGCCAGCAGCCCCCCGCCTTACAATGAGCAGTTCTTC
CDR3: CASSPPPYNEQFF

size: few
V: TRBV7-8
D: TRBD2
J: TRBJ2-1
DNA: TGTGCCAGCAGCTCCCCCCGAGCGGGAGGGCTCGCGGAGCAGTTCTTC
CDR3: CASSSPRAGGLAEQFF

size: -
V: TRBV2
D: -
J: TRBJ2-7
DNA: TGTGCCCCCCCGGGGAGGACGGGCTACGAGCAGTACTTC
CDR3: CAPPGRTGYEQYF

size: many
V: TRBV20-1
D: TRBD1
J: TRBJ2-4
DNA: TGCAGTGCCCGGACAGGGCGTGTAGACATTCAGTACTTC
CDR3: CSARTGRVDIQYF

size: -
V: TRBV7-9
D: -
J: TRBJ2-6
DNA: TGTGCCAGCAGCGGGGACGGCCCAACTGGGGCCAACGTCCTGACTTTC
CDR3: CASSGDGPTGANVLTF

size: many
V: TRBV3-1
D: TRBD1
J: TRBJ1-6
DNA: TGTGCCAGCAGCCAAGATATTCGGACAGGGGATTCACCCCTCCACTTT
CDR3: CASSQDIRTGDSPLHF

size: -
V: TRBV6-2/TRBV6-3
D: -
J: TRBJ2-4
DNA: TGTGCCAGCAGCGTAGCAACGGAAGGGGAACCCAAAAACATTCAGTACTTC
CDR3: CASSVATEGEPKNIQYF

size: -
V: TRBV27
D: -
J: TRBJ2-1
DNA: TGTGCCAGCAGAGGGAGGGGGGGGAGGTACTACAATGAGCAGTTCTTC
CDR3: CASRGRGGRYYNEQFF

size: many
V: TRBV10-2
D: TRBD2
J: TRBJ2-1
DNA: TGCGCCAGCAGTGCCAAACTAGCGGGAGATGAGCAGTTCTTC
CDR3: CASSAKLAGDEQFF

size: few
V: TRBV5-1
D: -
J: TRBJ2-7
DNA: TGCGCCAGCAGTGTTTACTCGCCCTACGAGCAGTACTTC
CDR3: CASSVYSPYEQYF

size: many
V: TRBV7-2
D: TRBD2
J: TRBJ2-1
DNA: TGTGCCAGCAGCTTAGGTGGGCTAGCGGGAGGCTCCTACAATGAGCAGTTCTTC
CDR3: CASSLGGLAGGSYNEQFF

size: -
V: TRBV11-2
D: -
J: TRBJ2-1
DNA: TGTGCCAGCAGCTCTGAGAGAGGGGGATCCTACAATGAGCAGTTCTTC
CDR3: CASSSERGGSYNEQFF

size: many
V: TRBV27
D: -
J: TRBJ1-2
DNA: TGTGCCAGCAGGGGCATCGGGGGGGCCAACTATGGCTACACCTTC
CDR3: CASRGIGGANYGYTF

size: -
V: TRBV19
D: -
J: TRBJ1-4
DNA: TGTGCCAGTAGCTCGATTCCGGGAGATGAAAAACTGTTTTTT
CDR3: CASSSIPGDEKLFF

size: many
V: TRBV20-1
D: -
J: TRBJ1-2
DNA: TGCAGTGTTCTACTTTGGGATAAGGATGCTAACTATGGCTACACCTTC
CDR3: CSVLLWDKDANYGYTF

size: few
V: TRBV27
D: -
J: TRBJ2-3
DNA: TGTGCCAGCAGTTTAGGTCGATCTAGCACAGATACGCAGTATTTT
CDR3: CASSLGRSSTDTQYF

size: few
V: TRBV5-1
D: -
J: TRBJ2-2
DNA: TGCGCCAGCAGCTTCGGCCAGGGGGGATCCGGGGAGCTGTTTTTT
CDR3: CASSFGQGGSGELFF

size: few
V: TRBV9
D: TRBD1
J: TRBJ1-2
DNA: TGTGCCAGCAGCGGGACAGGGCACTATGGCTACACCTTC
CDR3: CASSGTGHYGYTF

size: many
V: TRBV28
D: -
J: TRBJ2-2
DNA: TGTGCCAGCAGCCCAATAGGGGTTACCGGGGAGCTGTTTTTT
CDR3: CASSPIGVTGELFF

size: many
V: TRBV20-1
D: TRBD1
J: TRBJ1-6
DNA: TGCAGTGCTAGAGGGGGCCCCAGGGGGACGGATTCACCCCTCCACTTT
CDR3: CSARGGPRGTDSPLHF

size: many
V: TRBV6-1
D: -
J: TRBJ1-1
DNA: TGTGCCAGCAGTTTCCGGGGAGATACGAACACTGAAGCTTTCTTT
CDR3: CASSFRGDTNTEAFF

size: -
V: TRBV3-1
D: TRBD1
J: TRBJ1-5
DNA: TGTGCCAGCAGTCCCCGGACAGGGATGAACAATCAGCCCCAGCATTTT
CDR3: CASSPRTGMNNQPQHF